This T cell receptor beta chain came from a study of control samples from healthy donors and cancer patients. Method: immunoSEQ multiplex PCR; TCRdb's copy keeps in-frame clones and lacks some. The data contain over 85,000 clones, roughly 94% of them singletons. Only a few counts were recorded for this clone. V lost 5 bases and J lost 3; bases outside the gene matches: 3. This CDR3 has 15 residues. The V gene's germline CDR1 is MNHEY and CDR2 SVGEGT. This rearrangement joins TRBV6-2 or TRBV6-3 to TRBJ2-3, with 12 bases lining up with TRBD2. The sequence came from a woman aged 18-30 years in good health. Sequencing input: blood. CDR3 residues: CASSLAGGPTDTQYF. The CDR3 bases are TGTGCCAGCAGTCTAGCGGGGGGGCCTACAGATACGCAGTATTTT.